These T cell receptor beta chains were read from a single sample in a study of T cell repertoires in cytomegalovirus infection. TCRdb processed the reads anew with MiXCR; each CDR3 protein has one entry. The sample comprises a few hundred thousand distinct CDR3 sequences, around two fifths of which are singletons, and more than 40% rests with the top ten. No antigen has been assigned to these receptors. The sequencing used cultured PBMCs, collected from culture after CMV antigen stimulation. The source is a human donor in good health (CMV status not recorded). Some clones in this sample may be carry-over from other donors' samples. CDR3s include the opening cysteine and the closing phenylalanine or tryptophan. D genes are given only for firm matches. A clone size is listed for some rows: how often the clone was seen (once, few, many), or a class if it is expanded.

d_call	clone_size	v_call	j_call	cdr3_nt	cdr3_aa
TRBD1	few	TRBV7-6	TRBJ1-2	TGTGCCAGCAGCTCCGGGACAGCGACTAACTATGGCTACACCTTC	CASSSGTATNYGYTF
NA	few	TRBV11-3	TRBJ2-7	TGTGCCAGCAGCCATGGGTCAGATCCCTACGAGCAGTACTTC	CASSHGSDPYEQYF
TRBD2	NA	TRBV29-1	TRBJ2-5	TGCAGCATCCTCTACGCGGGAGGGTTGGAGACCCAGTACTTC	CSILYAGGLETQYF
NA	NA	TRBV7-2	TRBJ2-3	TGTGCCAGCAGCTTAGTGTCTCGTGTTAGCACAGATACGCAGTATTTT	CASSLVSRVSTDTQYF
TRBD1	many	TRBV2	TRBJ2-7	TGTGCCAGCAGTGCCGGACAGGGGGTGAAGGAGCAGTACTTC	CASSAGQGVKEQYF
NA	NA	TRBV27	TRBJ2-1	TGTGCCAGCAGTTTCCCCGGGGGCGGTGAGCAGTTCTTC	CASSFPGGGEQFF
TRBD2	many	TRBV6-1	TRBJ2-7	TGTGCCAGCAGGGCGGGACTAGCGGAACTGGGCTCCTACGAGCAGTACTTC	CASRAGLAELGSYEQYF
NA	NA	TRBV7-9	TRBJ2-7	TGTGCCAGCAGCCCAAAACGGAGGTACGAGCAGTACTTC	CASSPKRRYEQYF
TRBD2	NA	TRBV7-6	TRBJ2-7	TGTGCCAGCAGCTCTGATAGCGGGAGATCCCCCTACGAGCAGTACTTC	CASSSDSGRSPYEQYF
TRBD1	few	TRBV6-2/TRBV6-3	TRBJ1-1	TGTGCCAGCCACCGGACAGGGGGCACTGAAGCTTTCTTT	CASHRTGGTEAFF
TRBD2	few	TRBV6-2/TRBV6-3	TRBJ2-1	TGTGCCAGCAGTTACTCGGGACTAGCGGCCAACAATGAGCAGTTCTTC	CASSYSGLAANNEQFF
NA	few	TRBV6-2/TRBV6-3	TRBJ2-3	TGTGCCAGCAGTTTTAGCGGAACAACAGATACGCAGTATTTT	CASSFSGTTDTQYF
TRBD1	few	TRBV4-1	TRBJ1-1	TGCGCCAGCAACCGACCGGGACAGGGTAGGGCTGAAGCTTTCTTT	CASNRPGQGRAEAFF
TRBD1	NA	TRBV12-3/TRBV12-4	TRBJ2-2	TGTGCCAGCAGCAAGGGGGCGCGGGAGCTGTTTTTT	CASSKGARELFF
NA	NA	TRBV27	TRBJ1-5	TGTGCCAGTAGGAGTGGGGGAGTAGGCAATCAGCCCCAGCATTTT	CASRSGGVGNQPQHF
TRBD1	NA	TRBV6-5	TRBJ1-6	TGTGCCACCAAGGGGGCGGGGGATTCACCCCTCCACTTT	CATKGAGDSPLHF
NA	NA	TRBV18	TRBJ1-4	TGTGCCAGCTCACCACGGGCGGCCCCCGATGAAAAACTGTTTTTT	CASSPRAAPDEKLFF
TRBD1	few	TRBV10-3	TRBJ2-7	TGTGCCATCAGTGGGCAGGGGGTGTCCTACGAGCAGTACTTC	CAISGQGVSYEQYF
NA	NA	TRBV9	TRBJ2-3	TGTGCCAGCAGCGTAGACAGGATCACAGATACGCAGTATTTT	CASSVDRITDTQYF
TRBD1	NA	TRBV19	TRBJ2-4	TGTGCCAGTAGTAAGCCGACAGGGGGGGCCAAAAACATTCAGTACTTC	CASSKPTGGAKNIQYF
NA	NA	TRBV7-2	TRBJ2-3	TGTGCCAGCAGCTTTGCGCCCACAGATACGCAGTATTTT	CASSFAPTDTQYF
NA	NA	TRBV11-2	TRBJ1-4	TGTGCCAGCAGCTCGTGGGGAGAAAATGAAAAACTGTTTTTT	CASSSWGENEKLFF
NA	few	TRBV4-3	TRBJ2-1	TGCGCCAGCAGCCAAGATGGTGAGCAGTTCTTC	CASSQDGEQFF
NA	NA	TRBV7-8	TRBJ2-2	TGTGCCAGCAGCCCCGTGCTGGGGGTTGTCGGGGAGCTGTTTTTT	CASSPVLGVVGELFF
NA	NA	TRBV3-1	TRBJ1-4	TGTGCCAGCAGCCAGCCAGGACAACCCGAAAAACTGTTTTTT	CASSQPGQPEKLFF
NA	NA	TRBV15	TRBJ2-3	TGTGCCACCAGCAGAGATTGGCCAGGGAGGCTCACAGATACGCAGTATTTT	CATSRDWPGRLTDTQYF
TRBD1	few	TRBV7-2	TRBJ2-3	TGTGCCAGCAGCGCACAGCAGGGGGCCATCACAGATACGCAGTATTTT	CASSAQQGAITDTQYF
NA	few	TRBV12-3/TRBV12-4	TRBJ1-4	TGTGCCAGCAGTTTGGGACACGCTAATGAAAAACTGTTTTTT	CASSLGHANEKLFF
NA	many	TRBV7-2	TRBJ1-1	TGTGCCAGCAGCTTATCCGGTAGTGAAGCTTTCTTT	CASSLSGSEAFF
TRBD1	NA	TRBV11-2	TRBJ2-7	TGTGCCAGCAGCTTTGACCCGACAGGGTCCGAGCAGTACTTC	CASSFDPTGSEQYF
NA	few	TRBV7-8	TRBJ2-4	TGTGCCAGCAGACCGTGGGGAGCCAAAAACATTCAGTACTTC	CASRPWGAKNIQYF
TRBD2	NA	TRBV4-1	TRBJ2-1	TGTGCCAGCAGCCAAGAAGGGACTAGCGGGGGGGGTGATGAGCAGTTCTTC	CASSQEGTSGGGDEQFF
TRBD2	few	TRBV7-2	TRBJ2-7	TGTGCCAGCAGCTTAGCGAGCGGGGGAGAGCAGTACTTC	CASSLASGGEQYF
TRBD2	NA	TRBV6-2/TRBV6-3	TRBJ2-1	TGTGCCAGCAGGACTAGCGGGAGCCCCTACAATGAGCAGTTCTTC	CASRTSGSPYNEQFF
TRBD1	NA	TRBV28	TRBJ2-4	TGTGCCAGTTCTAATGGGGGGACAGGGTCGGTCATTCAGTACTTC	CASSNGGTGSVIQYF
NA	NA	TRBV7-8	TRBJ2-2	TGTGCCAGCAGCTTGCGCAGGAACACCGGGGAGCTGTCTTTT	CASSLRRNTGELSF
TRBD1	NA	TRBV20-1	TRBJ2-7	TGCAGTGCTAGAGGACAGGGGGCCCACCAAAGCTCCTACGAGCAGTACTTC	CSARGQGAHQSSYEQYF
NA	NA	TRBV10-3	TRBJ2-2	TGTGCCATCAGTGGGTCAGAGAACACCGGGGAGCTGTTTTTT	CAISGSENTGELFF
NA	NA	TRBV7-2	TRBJ1-5	TGTGCCAGCAGTTTAGGAAGAGTAAACAATCAGCCCCAGCATTTT	CASSLGRVNNQPQHF
TRBD1	NA	TRBV6-1	TRBJ1-1	TGTGCCAGCAGTGGCCGACAGGGGGTAGAGACTGAAGCTTTCTTT	CASSGRQGVETEAFF
NA	NA	TRBV24-1	TRBJ2-5	TGTGCCACCAGTAGAGGGCGGGAAGAGACCCAGTACTTC	CATSRGREETQYF
NA	few	TRBV7-6	TRBJ1-3	TGTGCCAGCAAGAGTTACTCTGGAAACACCATATATTTT	CASKSYSGNTIYF
NA	NA	TRBV18	TRBJ1-1	TGTGCCAGCTCACCACCGGGCAGAAGGAACACTGAAGCTTTCTTT	CASSPPGRRNTEAFF
NA	few	TRBV7-2	TRBJ2-7	TGTGCCAGCAGCTTAACGCGCTACGAGCAGTACTTC	CASSLTRYEQYF
NA	NA	TRBV27	TRBJ1-5	TGTGCCAGCTCAGAGGGGATGGGCAATCAGCCCCAGCATTTT	CASSEGMGNQPQHF
NA	NA	TRBV4-2	TRBJ2-3	TGTGCCAGCAGCCAAGGGGGACTCCCGATTGCGCAGTATTTT	CASSQGGLPIAQYF
TRBD2	NA	TRBV5-1	TRBJ2-7	TGCGCCAGCAGCCGAACTGCGGGGGTTGACGAGCAGTACTTC	CASSRTAGVDEQYF
NA	NA	TRBV7-2	TRBJ2-5	TGTGCCAGCAGCTTAGATCCTAATATGGAGACCCAGTACTTC	CASSLDPNMETQYF
NA	NA	TRBV5-3	TRBJ2-1	TGTGCCAGCAGCTTACTTAGCGGTGAGCAGTTCTTC	CASSLLSGEQFF
NA	NA	TRBV6-2/TRBV6-3	TRBJ2-3	TGTGCCAGTTCTAGCATATTCGTGGATACGCAGTATTTT	CASSSIFVDTQYF